A single T cell receptor (beta chain) is shown here with its context. The antigen remains undetermined. This record comes from a study of cytomegalovirus exposure and HLA in healthy donors. Notes on the study in general: It was only CMV serostatus that was available as immune exposure information.

Trimming took 3 bases from V and 4 from J, leaving 14 bases between them. Germline V gives CDR1 SGHNT, CDR2 YYREEE (reference sequence). The CDR3 covers 16 residues. With 60 Vbeta and 13 Jbeta primers, the PCR was carried out. Profiling relied on immunoSEQ multiplex PCR, and the TCRdb table lists in-frame clones only, not all of them. This table holds over 100,000 clones, around 74% found once. The clonotype originates from a man aged 35-49 years in good health and CMV-seropositive. Sequencing input: PBMCs. V usage is TRBV5-4 and J usage is TRBJ2-6; D gene uncertain. CDR3 amino acids: CASSSEENAGANVLTF. CDR3 DNA sequence: TGTGCCAGCAGCTCAGAAGAAAACGCAGGGGCCAACGTCCTGACTTTC.